The clone carrying this T cell receptor (beta chain) came up once. The target antigen is unknown. The CDR3 contains 18 residues. Germline values: CDR1 SGHTA, CDR2 FQGNSA. V gave up 5 bases and J gave up 4 bases; unmatched junction bases: 11. This sample was taken from a study of cytomegalovirus exposure and HLA in healthy donors. Study-wide results and caveats: In a later analysis, productive TCRs from donors in an Asian-associated ancestry cluster reportedly carried fewer N-insertions than the cohort mean. In vitro confirmation showed three CMV-associated chains to be CMV antigen specific. The productive fraction for most TCR beta V segments was about 87% or about 30% in an earlier analysis.

Researchers ran the PCR with 60 Vbeta and 13 Jbeta primers. Generated by immunoSEQ multiplex PCR, the TCRdb table keeps only in-frame clones and is missing some. The data hold fewer than 140,000 clones, with around 80% observed a single time. Donors sampled were nominally healthy, though unrecorded immune exposures were likely. The genes are TRBV7-2 and TRBJ2-2, with 12 bases aligning to TRBD1. This clonotype was obtained from a man in his 60s in good health and CMV-seronegative. Material: PBMCs. The CDR3 loop is CASSPRGQGAYGTGELFF. The DNA of the CDR3 is TGTGCCAGCAGCCCACGGGGACAGGGGGCGTATGGCACCGGGGAGCTGTTTTTT.